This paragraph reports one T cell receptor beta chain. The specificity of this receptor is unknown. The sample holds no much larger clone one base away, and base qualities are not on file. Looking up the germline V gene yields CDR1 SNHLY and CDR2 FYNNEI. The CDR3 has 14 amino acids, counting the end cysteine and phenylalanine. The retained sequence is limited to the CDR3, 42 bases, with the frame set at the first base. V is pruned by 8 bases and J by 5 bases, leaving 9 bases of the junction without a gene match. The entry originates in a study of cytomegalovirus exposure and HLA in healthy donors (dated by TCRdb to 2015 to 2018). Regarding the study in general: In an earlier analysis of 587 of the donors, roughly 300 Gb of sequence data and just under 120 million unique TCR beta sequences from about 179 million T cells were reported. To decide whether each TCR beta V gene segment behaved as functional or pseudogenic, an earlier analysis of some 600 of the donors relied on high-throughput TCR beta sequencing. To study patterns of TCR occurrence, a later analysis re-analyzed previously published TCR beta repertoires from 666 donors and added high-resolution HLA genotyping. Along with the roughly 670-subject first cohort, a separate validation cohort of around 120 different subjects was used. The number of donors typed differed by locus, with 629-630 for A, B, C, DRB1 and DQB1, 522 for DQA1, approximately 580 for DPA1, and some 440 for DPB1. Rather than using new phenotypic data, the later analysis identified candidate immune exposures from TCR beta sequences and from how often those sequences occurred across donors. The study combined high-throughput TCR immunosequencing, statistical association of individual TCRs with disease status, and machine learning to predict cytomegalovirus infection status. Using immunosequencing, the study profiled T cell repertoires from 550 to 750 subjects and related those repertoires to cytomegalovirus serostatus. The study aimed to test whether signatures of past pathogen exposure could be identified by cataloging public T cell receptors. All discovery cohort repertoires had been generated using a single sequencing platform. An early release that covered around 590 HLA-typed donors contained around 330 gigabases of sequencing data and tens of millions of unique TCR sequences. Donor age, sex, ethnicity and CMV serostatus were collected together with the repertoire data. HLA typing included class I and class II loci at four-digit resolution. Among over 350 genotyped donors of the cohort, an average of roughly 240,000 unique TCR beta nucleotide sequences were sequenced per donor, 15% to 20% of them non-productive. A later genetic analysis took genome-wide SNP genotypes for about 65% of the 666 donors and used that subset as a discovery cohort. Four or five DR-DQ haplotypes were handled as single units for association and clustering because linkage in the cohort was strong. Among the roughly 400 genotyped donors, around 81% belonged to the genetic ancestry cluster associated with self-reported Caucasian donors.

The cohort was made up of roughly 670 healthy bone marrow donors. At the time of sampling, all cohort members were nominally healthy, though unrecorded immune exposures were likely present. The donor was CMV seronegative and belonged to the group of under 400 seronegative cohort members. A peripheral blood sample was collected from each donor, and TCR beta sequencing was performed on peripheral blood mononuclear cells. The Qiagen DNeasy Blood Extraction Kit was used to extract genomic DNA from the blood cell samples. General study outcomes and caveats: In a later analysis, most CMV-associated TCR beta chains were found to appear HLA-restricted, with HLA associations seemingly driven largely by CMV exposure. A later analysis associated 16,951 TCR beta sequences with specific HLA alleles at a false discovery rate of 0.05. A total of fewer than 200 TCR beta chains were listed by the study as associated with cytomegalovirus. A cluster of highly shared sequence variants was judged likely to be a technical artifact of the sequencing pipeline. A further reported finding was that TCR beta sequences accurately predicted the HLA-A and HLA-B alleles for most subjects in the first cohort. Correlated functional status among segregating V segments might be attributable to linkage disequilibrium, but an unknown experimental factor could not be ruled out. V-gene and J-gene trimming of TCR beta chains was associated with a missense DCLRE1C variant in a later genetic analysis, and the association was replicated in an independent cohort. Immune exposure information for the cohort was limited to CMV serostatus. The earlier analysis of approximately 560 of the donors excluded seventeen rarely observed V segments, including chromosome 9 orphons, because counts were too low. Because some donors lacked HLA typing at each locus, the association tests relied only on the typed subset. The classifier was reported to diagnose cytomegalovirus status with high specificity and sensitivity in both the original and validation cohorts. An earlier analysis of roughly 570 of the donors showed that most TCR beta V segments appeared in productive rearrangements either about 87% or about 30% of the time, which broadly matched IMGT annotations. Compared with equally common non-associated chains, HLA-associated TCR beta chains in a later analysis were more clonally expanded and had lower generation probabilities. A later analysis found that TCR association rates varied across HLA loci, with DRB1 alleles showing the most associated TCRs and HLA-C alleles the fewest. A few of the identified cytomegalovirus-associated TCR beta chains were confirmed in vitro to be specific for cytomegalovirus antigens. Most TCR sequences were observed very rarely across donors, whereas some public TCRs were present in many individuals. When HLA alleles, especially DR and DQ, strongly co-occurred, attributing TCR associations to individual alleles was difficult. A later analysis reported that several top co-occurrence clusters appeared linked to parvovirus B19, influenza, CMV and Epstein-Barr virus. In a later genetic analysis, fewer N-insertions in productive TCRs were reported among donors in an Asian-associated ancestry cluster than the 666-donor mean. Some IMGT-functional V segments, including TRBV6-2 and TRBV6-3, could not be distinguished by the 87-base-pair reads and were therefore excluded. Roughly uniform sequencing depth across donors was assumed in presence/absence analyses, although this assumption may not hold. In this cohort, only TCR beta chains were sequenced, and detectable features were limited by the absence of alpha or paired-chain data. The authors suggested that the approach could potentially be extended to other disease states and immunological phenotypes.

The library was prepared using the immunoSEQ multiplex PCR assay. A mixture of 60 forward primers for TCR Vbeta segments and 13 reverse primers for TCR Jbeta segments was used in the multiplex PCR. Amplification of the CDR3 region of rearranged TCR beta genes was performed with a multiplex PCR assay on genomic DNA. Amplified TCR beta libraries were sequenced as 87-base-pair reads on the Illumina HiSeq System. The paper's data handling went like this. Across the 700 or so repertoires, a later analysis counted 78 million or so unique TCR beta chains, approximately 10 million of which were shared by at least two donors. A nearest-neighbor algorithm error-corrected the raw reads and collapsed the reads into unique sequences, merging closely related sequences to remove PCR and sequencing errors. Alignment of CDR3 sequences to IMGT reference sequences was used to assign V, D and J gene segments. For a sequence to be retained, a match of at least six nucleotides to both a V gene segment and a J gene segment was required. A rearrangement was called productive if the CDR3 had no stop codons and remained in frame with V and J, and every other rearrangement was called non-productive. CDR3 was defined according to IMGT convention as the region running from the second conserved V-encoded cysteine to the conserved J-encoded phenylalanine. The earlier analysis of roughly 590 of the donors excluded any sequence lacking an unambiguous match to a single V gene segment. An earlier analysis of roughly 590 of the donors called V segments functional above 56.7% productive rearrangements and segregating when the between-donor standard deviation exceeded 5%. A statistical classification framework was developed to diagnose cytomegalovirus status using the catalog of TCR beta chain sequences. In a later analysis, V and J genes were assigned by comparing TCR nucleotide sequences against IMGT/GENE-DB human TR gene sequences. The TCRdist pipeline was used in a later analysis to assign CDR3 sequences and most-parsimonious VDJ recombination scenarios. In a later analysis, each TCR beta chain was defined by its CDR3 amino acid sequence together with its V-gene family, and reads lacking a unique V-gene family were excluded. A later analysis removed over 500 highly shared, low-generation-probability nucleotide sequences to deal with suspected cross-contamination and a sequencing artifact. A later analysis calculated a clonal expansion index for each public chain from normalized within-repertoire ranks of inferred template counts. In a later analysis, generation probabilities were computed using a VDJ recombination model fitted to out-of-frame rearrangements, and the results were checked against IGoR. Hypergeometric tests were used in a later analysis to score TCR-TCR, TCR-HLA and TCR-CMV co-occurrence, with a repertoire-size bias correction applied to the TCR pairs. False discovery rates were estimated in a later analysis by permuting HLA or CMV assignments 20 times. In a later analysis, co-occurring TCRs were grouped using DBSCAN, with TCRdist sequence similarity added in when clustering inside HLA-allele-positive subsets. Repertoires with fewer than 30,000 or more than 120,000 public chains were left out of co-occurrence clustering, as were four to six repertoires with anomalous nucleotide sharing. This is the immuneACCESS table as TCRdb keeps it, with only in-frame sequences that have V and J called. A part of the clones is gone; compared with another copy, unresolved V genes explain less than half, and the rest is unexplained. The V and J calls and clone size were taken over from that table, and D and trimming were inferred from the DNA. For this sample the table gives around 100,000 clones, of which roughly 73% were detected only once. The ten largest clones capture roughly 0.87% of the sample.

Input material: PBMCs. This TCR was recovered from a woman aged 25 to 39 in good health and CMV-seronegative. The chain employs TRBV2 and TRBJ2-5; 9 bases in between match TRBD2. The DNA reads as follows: TGTGCCAGCCGACCTAGCGGGGCGTCGGAGACCCAGTACTTC. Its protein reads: CASRPSGASETQYF.